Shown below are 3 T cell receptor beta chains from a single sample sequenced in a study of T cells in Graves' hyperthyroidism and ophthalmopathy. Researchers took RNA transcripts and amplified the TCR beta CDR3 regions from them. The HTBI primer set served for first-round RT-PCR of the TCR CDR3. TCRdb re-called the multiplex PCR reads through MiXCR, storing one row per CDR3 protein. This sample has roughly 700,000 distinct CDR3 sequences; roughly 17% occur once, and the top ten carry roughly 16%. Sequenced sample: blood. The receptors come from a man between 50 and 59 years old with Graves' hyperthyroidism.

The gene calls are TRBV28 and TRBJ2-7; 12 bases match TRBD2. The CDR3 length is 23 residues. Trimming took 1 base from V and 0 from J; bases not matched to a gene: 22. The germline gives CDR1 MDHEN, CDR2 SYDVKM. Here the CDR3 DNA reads TGTGCCAGCAGTTTATCCCCGCCCCTAACTAGCGGGAGGAACCAATACTCCTCCTACGAGCAGTACTTC. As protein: CASSLSPPLTSGRNQYSSYEQYF.

In DNA form, the CDR3 reads TGTGCCAGCAAGGATCCAGGGGGCCTTAGAATGAAGTTCTTC. Residues: CASKDPGGLRMKFF. The chain combines TRBV6-1 with TRBJ2-1; the match to TRBD1 covers 8 bases. From germline, CDR1 is MNHNS and CDR2 SASEGT. The length of the CDR3 is 14 residues. The J segment lost 14 bases and the V segment lost 7 bases, leaving 16 bases of the junction unmatched.

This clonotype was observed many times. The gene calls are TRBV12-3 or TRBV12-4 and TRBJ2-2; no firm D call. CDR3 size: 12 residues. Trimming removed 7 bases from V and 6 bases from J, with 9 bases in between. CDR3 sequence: CASTHGPGELFF. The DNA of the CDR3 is TGTGCCAGCACTCATGGTCCCGGGGAGCTGTTTTTT.